This T cell receptor beta chain came from a study of blood T cell repertoires in COVID-19. Libraries were prepared by immunoSEQ multiplex PCR; TCRdb keeps only in-frame clonotypes and omits some of them. The sample yields some 76,000 clones, 86% seen once. With V trimmed by 8 bases and J by 0 bases, 13 bases remained unmatched. CDR3 length: 18 residues. The germline V gene has CDR1 MNHEY and CDR2 SMNVEV (reference sequence). Sequenced input: peripheral blood. The chain recombines TRBV27 with TRBJ2-6; 7 bases agree with TRBD1. This sequence originates from a man older than 75 in a cohort sampled during active COVID-19. The CDR3 region has the DNA TGTGCCAGCGCCGTGACAGGGTACTATAGCTCTGGGGCCAACGTCCTGACTTTC. Translation: CASAVTGYYSSGANVLTF.